This TCR beta chain was captured by sequencing in a study of response to subunit inactivated influenza vaccine. TCRdb recomputed calls from the RT-PCR reads with MiXCR, one row per CDR3 protein. Of about 610,000 distinct CDR3 sequences listed, 14% are singletons. Germline loops: CDR1 SGHAT, CDR2 FQNNGV. V was clipped by 2 bases and J by 2 bases, with 12 bases between them. This CDR3 comprises 15 residues. This clonotype was seen more than once but under ten times. The chain couples TRBV11-2 to TRBJ2-5; the D gene is possibly TRBD2 (6 bases). The material was PBMCs from blood, obtained 11 to 12 days after vaccination. The clonotype was recovered from a man between 50 and 59 years old who received an inactivated influenza vaccine. CDR3 nucleotide sequence: TGTGCCAGCAGCTTAAATAGCGGAGAACAAGAGACCCAGTACTTC. This translates into CASSLNSGEQETQYF.